The 30 T cell receptor beta chains below were found in one sample sequenced in a study of blood T cells in healthy people across ages. Combining a sample-barcoded 5' primer with a J-beta primer mix, a second PCR ran for about 7 to 11 cycles. A single record per CDR3 protein comes from TCRdb applying MiXCR to the 5' RACE reads. The sample yields about 760,000 distinct CDR3 sequences, 20% to 25% seen once. The same sample was also studied in work on T cells of mothers and their children.

Sequenced input: blood. Receptors originate from a boy younger than 18 in good health.

This clonotype appeared a few times. The gene calls are TRBV5-1 and TRBJ2-5, with D tentatively TRBD1 (7 bases). V was shortened by 4 bases and J by 0 bases, with 16 bases between the two germline ends. The CDR3 loop spans 16 amino acids. Germline V lookup: CDR1 SGHRS, CDR2 YFSETQ. As DNA, the CDR3 is TGCGCCAGCAGCCCCGGAGGGACAGTTCACCAAGAGACCCAGTACTTC. Protein product: CASSPGGTVHQETQYF.

This chain uses TRBV12-3 or TRBV12-4 with TRBJ1-4, with 7 bases lining up with TRBD1. CDR3 size: 15 residues. V was pared by 7 bases and J by 4 bases, with 9 bases of the junction left unmatched. CDR3 protein: CASTLGGGRNEKLFF. The CDR3 DNA is TGTGCCAGCACCCTGGGAGGGGGCCGTAATGAAAAACTGTTTTTT.

This clonotype was counted only a few times. V gene TRBV13 combines with J gene TRBJ2-1; D is uncertain. The CDR3 is 13 residues long. The germline CDR1 and CDR2 sequences are PRHDT and FYEKMQ (reference sequence). Trimming removed 7 bases at V and 4 bases at J, with 11 bases between. CDR3 in amino acids: CASTTRRYNEQFF. CDR3 nucleotides: TGTGCCAGCACGACCCGCAGATACAATGAGCAGTTCTTC.

V and J are TRBV29-1 and TRBJ2-7; D gene unclear. V was pared by 4 bases and J by 0 bases, with 7 bases between. Germline CDR1 is SQVTM and CDR2 is ANQGSEA. The CDR3 extends over 12 amino acids. The CDR3 reads CSVVGFSYEQYF. CDR3 bases: TGCAGCGTTGTGGGGTTCTCCTACGAGCAGTACTTC.

The rearrangement joins TRBV10-3 to TRBJ2-5, with D perhaps assigned TRBD1 or TRBD2 (5 bases each). CDR3 length: 15 residues. Germline V gene lookup returns CDR1 ENHRY and CDR2 SYGVKD. The germline V and J ends were trimmed by 2 bases and 2 bases, with 12 bases remaining between them. This CDR3 is CAISEAGTVQETQYF. The CDR3 bases are TGTGCCATCAGTGAGGCCGGGACCGTTCAAGAGACCCAGTACTTC.

This sequence joins TRBV20-1 and TRBJ2-5; 7 bases match TRBD1. The assigned J gene may be wrong: the sequence end matches TRBJ2-7 better. Germline CDR1 reads DFQATT; CDR2 reads SNEGSKA (reference sequence). This CDR3 is 13 amino acids long. In DNA form, the CDR3 reads TGCAGTGCTACAGACAGGGTCTTTGGCGAGCAGTACTTC. This gives the protein CSATDRVFGEQYF.

The chain combines TRBV4-3 with TRBJ1-4, with 8 bases that match TRBD1. The V gene end was trimmed by 1 base and the J gene end by 7 bases; junction bases not matched to a gene: 5. Germline lookup yields CDR1 LGHNA and CDR2 YSLEER. The CDR3 runs 15 residues. Written as DNA, the CDR3 is TGCGCCAGCAGCCAAGTGGGGACAGGAGGTGAAAAACTGTTTTTT. Protein product: CASSQVGTGGEKLFF.

The V gene is TRBV2, the J gene TRBJ2-5; maybe TRBD1 (6 bases). The last part of the DNA fits TRBJ2-1 better; the J call may be wrong. The CDR3 covers 17 residues. Germline-derived CDR1 and CDR2 are SNHLY and FYNNEI. The CDR3 protein is CASSEQRTGRPPNEQFF. The CDR3 coding sequence is TGTGCCAGCAGTGAACAAAGAACAGGGCGCCCGCCCAATGAGCAGTTCTTC.

Concerning this clonotype: One junction end does not reproduce the germline sequence, and a read error may be involved. V usage is TRBV6-5 and J usage is TRBJ2-7, with TRBD1 matching 8 bases. Germline V CDR1 and CDR2: MNHEY, SVGAGI. The CDR3 has 12 amino acids. DNA for the CDR3: TGTGCCAGCAGTGCACCCCAGGGGGCCGTGTGCTTC. It yields the protein CASSAPQGAVCF.

This clonotype was found a few times. The chain is built from TRBV29-1 and TRBJ2-1; tentatively, D is TRBD1 or TRBD2 (5 bases each). TRBJ2-7 explains the end of the DNA better; the J call may be wrong. The germline V gene has CDR1 SQVTM and CDR2 ANQGSEA. CDR3 length: 16 amino acids. CDR3 residues: CSARGAERMVGYEQYF. In nucleotides, the CDR3 is TGCAGCGCCAGAGGGGCAGAGAGGATGGTCGGCTACGAGCAGTACTTC.

This clonotype appeared a few times. This chain joins TRBV7-9 and TRBJ2-1; tentative D call: TRBD2 (7 bases). Germline V lookup: CDR1 SEHNR, CDR2 FQNEAQ (reference sequence). The CDR3 contains 15 residues. V lost 4 bases to trimming and J lost 9 bases, with 19 bases between them. CDR3 sequence (DNA): TGTGCCAGCAGCTCCCGCGGGGGCGAGAAGGGTGAGCAGTTCTTC. Translating it yields CASSSRGGEKGEQFF.

This chain's CDR3 is CASSQSFYEQYF. The CDR3 nucleotides are TGTGCCAGCAGCCAAAGTTTCTACGAGCAGTACTTC. The genes are TRBV3-1 and TRBJ2-7, with D unresolved. Germline values: CDR1 LGHDT, CDR2 YNNKEL (reference sequence). V was pared by 2 bases and J by 3 bases, with 5 bases between. The CDR3 is 12 amino acids.

The chain couples TRBV7-2 to TRBJ2-5; D call uncertain. V was shortened by 5 bases and J by 5 bases, with 12 bases between the two germline ends. The V gene's germline CDR1 is SGHTA and CDR2 FQGNSA. This CDR3 region has 13 residues. The CDR3 region is CASSTLGSETQYF. The CDR3 DNA follows: TGTGCCAGCAGCACACTGGGGTCCGAGACCCAGTACTTC.

The chain combines TRBV7-9 with TRBJ2-4; a possible D gene is TRBD1 (6 bases). Germline V gene sequence: CDR1 SEHNR, CDR2 FQNEAQ (reference sequence). V lost 1 base, J lost 1 base, and 17 bases lay in between. CDR3 size: 18 residues. The CDR3 is CASSLDPRGKSAKNIQYF. The CDR3 bases are TGTGCCAGCAGCTTAGATCCCAGGGGCAAATCGGCCAAAAACATTCAGTACTTC.

The V and J genes are TRBV20-1 and TRBJ1-4; D uncertain. Trimming cost V 5 bases and J 6 bases, with 10 bases left between them. This CDR3 contains 12 residues. CDR1 DFQATT and CDR2 SNEGSKA come from the germline V gene (reference sequence). Written as DNA, the CDR3 is TGCAGTGCTTTCAGAGGTGATGAAAAACTGTTTTTT. Residues: CSAFRGDEKLFF.

The chain recombines TRBV7-8 with TRBJ2-4; D uncertain. Germline CDR1 SGHVS, CDR2 FQNEAQ. V was pared by 5 bases and J by 7 bases, with 18 bases between. The CDR3 is made up of 15 amino acids. Here the CDR3 reads CASSLRTSDSNIQYF. The CDR3 bases are TGTGCCAGCAGCCTTCGCACCAGTGACTCGAACATTCAGTACTTC.

On this clonotype: Likely a read error: the CDR3 ends without its conserved phenylalanine or tryptophan. The chain has TRBV7-9 and TRBJ2-5; D unclear. V lost 3 bases and J lost 1, with 12 bases in between. Germline assignment: CDR1 SEHNR and CDR2 FQNEAQ (reference sequence). The CDR3 is made up of 15 amino acids. The CDR3 DNA reads TGTGCCAGCAGCTTCGGGCCCAGACTCCAAGAGACCCAGTACTCC. Translating it yields CASSFGPRLQETQYS.

This clonotype was picked up many times. CDR3 amino acids: CASSLVGGSSYEQYF. CDR3 DNA: TGCGCCAGCAGCTTGGTGGGCGGGAGCTCCTACGAGCAGTACTTC. The V gene is TRBV5-1, the J gene TRBJ2-7; 7 bases map to TRBD2. The CDR3 loop spans 15 amino acids. Germline assignment: CDR1 SGHRS and CDR2 YFSETQ. V lost 0 bases to trimming and J lost 0 bases; unmatched junction nucleotides: 3.

This clonotype showed up just a few times. V usage is TRBV25-1 and J usage is TRBJ2-5, with a weak D call TRBD1 (5 bases). There are 14 residues in the CDR3. The V and J ends lost 5 bases and 4 bases respectively, with 14 bases between them. In germline, CDR1 is MGHDK, CDR2 SYGVNS. The CDR3 sequence is CASSRGHSVETQYF. Here the CDR3 DNA reads TGTGCCAGCAGTAGAGGACACTCTGTAGAGACCCAGTACTTC. Filled out from reference TRBV25-1 and TRBJ2-5, the complete variable domain reads EADIYQTPRYLVIGTGKKITLECSQTMGHDKMYWYQQDPGMELHLIHYSYGVNSTEKGDLSSESTVSRIRTEHFPLTLESARPSHTSQYLCASSRGHSVETQYFGPGTRLLVL.

V is TRBV29-1 and J is TRBJ1-2, with TRBD1 matching over 7 bases. The CDR3 has 13 residues. CDR1 SQVTM and CDR2 ANQGSEA come from the germline V gene. The J segment lost 3 bases and the V segment lost 7 bases, leaving 8 bases of the junction unmatched. In nucleotides, the CDR3 is TGCAGCGCCCACAGGGGAGAGGACTATGGCTACACCTTC. This gives the protein CSAHRGEDYGYTF.

This clonotype was counted between two and nine times. V gene TRBV5-8 combines with J gene TRBJ2-5, with D maybe TRBD2 (5 bases). The DNA matches TRBJ2-1 better at its end, which makes the J call doubtful. The germline V gene has CDR1 SGHTS and CDR2 YDEGEE. The CDR3 is 17 amino acids. CDR3 sequence: CASSWPPWTGPPSEQFF. CDR3 bases: TGTGCCAGCAGCTGGCCCCCCTGGACTGGGCCCCCGAGTGAGCAGTTCTTC.

This clonotype was counted a few times. The junction and the germline gene differ at one end; a read error may be behind it. The J gene is TRBJ2-5, the V gene TRBV29-1, with TRBD2 identical over 10 bases. The J call is in doubt because the DNA end fits TRBJ2-1 better. Looked up from germline, CDR1 is SQVTM and CDR2 is ANQGSEA. The CDR3 has 15 amino acids. Here the CDR3 reads CSVSKLAGADNGQFF. For the CDR3, the DNA is TGCAGCGTCTCTAAGCTAGCGGGAGCCGACAATGGGCAGTTCTTC.

This clonotype was seen more than once but under ten times. V and J are TRBV29-1 and TRBJ1-2, with 8 bases matching TRBD1. Looked up from germline, CDR1 is SQVTM and CDR2 is ANQGSEA. V gave up 7 bases and J gave up 5 bases; unmatched junction bases: 12. The CDR3 has 14 amino acids. CDR3 nucleotide sequence: TGCAGCGGGGGACAGGCCGGGGCCCTATATGGCTACACCTTC. Its protein is CSGGQAGALYGYTF.

The V gene is TRBV14, the J gene TRBJ2-1; 10 bases are a match to TRBD2. Germline V lookup: CDR1 SGHDN, CDR2 FVKESK. V dropped 0 bases and J dropped 7; count of bases not matched to a gene: 6. The CDR3 consists of 16 residues. The CDR3 DNA follows: TGTGCCAGCAGCCAAGATCATATAGCGGGGGGAAATGAGCAGTTCTTC. This encodes CASSQDHIAGGNEQFF.

Concerning this clonotype: Relative to the germline gene, one junction end is altered; a read error may explain this. CDR3 residues: CGTGVGETQYF. As DNA, the CDR3 is TGCGGAACAGGGGTGGGAGAGACCCAGTACTTC. J is TRBJ2-5 and V is TRBV28; 7 nucleotides align to TRBD1. The CDR3 spans 11 residues. In germline, CDR1 is MDHEN, CDR2 SYDVKM.

The chain combines TRBV20-1 with TRBJ2-5, with 10 bases identical to TRBD2. In germline, CDR1 is DFQATT, CDR2 SNEGSKA (reference sequence). The CDR3 runs to 14 residues. V trimming: 7 bases; J trimming: 5 bases; junction bases outside the gene matches: 10. The CDR3 DNA reads TGCAGTGGGGTTAGCGGGAGGACTGTGGAGACCCAGTACTTC. Amino acid sequence: CSGVSGRTVETQYF.

The sample holds a few counts of this clonotype. V is TRBV5-5 and J is TRBJ2-3; 8 nucleotides align to TRBD1. This CDR3 spans 14 amino acids. Trimming cost V 4 bases and J 3 bases; bases outside gene matches: 4. Germline CDR1 reads SGHKS; CDR2 reads YYEKEE (reference sequence). CDR3 DNA: TGTGCCAGCAGCATAGGACAGGGTACAGATACGCAGTATTTT. Its translation: CASSIGQGTDTQYF.

On this clonotype itself: The junction does not match germline at one end; this may be a read error. The V and J genes are TRBV7-7 and TRBJ2-7; TRBD1 aligns across 9 bases. Germline CDR1 reads SSHAT; CDR2 reads FNYEAQ (reference sequence). The CDR3 runs to 16 residues. The CDR3 loop reads CASSLWDRESSYEQYF. The CDR3 nucleotides read TGTGCTAGCAGCTTATGGGACAGGGAAAGCTCCTACGAGCAGTACTTC.

In this sample, this clonotype turned up a few times. The chain links TRBV3-1 to TRBJ1-2; unclear D gene. Trimming shortened V by 0 bases and J by 8 bases, and 16 bases separated the two germline ends. This CDR3 has 15 amino acids. CDR1 and CDR2 (germline): LGHDT, YNNKEL (reference sequence). This chain's CDR3 is CASSQERTTARGYTF. DNA of the CDR3: TGTGCCAGCAGCCAAGAGCGGACGACGGCAAGGGGCTACACCTTC.

The rearrangement uses TRBV12-3 or TRBV12-4 and TRBJ2-3; 7 bases agree with TRBD2. Trimming at V came to 5 bases and at J to 5 bases, leaving 10 bases not matched to a gene. This CDR3 comprises 15 residues. CDR3: CASSHGTIGGDTQYF. CDR3 DNA sequence: TGTGCCAGCAGTCATGGGACTATCGGGGGAGATACGCAGTATTTT.